This note documents a single TCR beta chain sequence. The table came from immunoSEQ multiplex PCR; TCRdb's copy has only in-frame clones and leaves some out. The table shows more than 65,000 clones, with 80% to 95% occurring only once. The sample originates from a study of technical replicates of blood from a handful of donors. The CDR3 has 15 residues. After removal of 4 bases from V and 5 bases from J, the junction contained 7 bases not matched to a gene. Germline CDR1 and CDR2: SEHNR and FQNEAQ (reference sequence). The sequencing sample was made of T cells isolated from PBMCs. V gene TRBV7-9 combines with J gene TRBJ2-4; 8 bases are a match to TRBD1. The receptor was isolated from a human donor in good health. This CDR3 reads CASSSALTGENIQYF. Written as DNA, the CDR3 is TGTGCCAGCAGCTCGGCGCTGACAGGGGAAAACATTCAGTACTTC.